A single sample gave rise to the 10 T cell receptor beta chains below, sequenced in a study of blood T cell repertoires in COVID-19 (dated by TCRdb to 2018 to 2020). Library generation was performed with the immunoSEQ multiplex PCR assay. Drawn from immuneACCESS, this table holds only the in-frame rearrangements with V and J called that TCRdb kept. Clones are partly lost; checked studies trace under half to an unresolved V gene and leave the rest unexplained. Present in this sample are over 100,000 clones, 85% of which were seen just once. The ten most abundant clones make up roughly 1.4% of the sample. Sequences were obtained from peripheral blood. Receptors originate from a man aged 40-55 years with acute or convalescent COVID-19.

The chain employs TRBV18 and TRBJ2-5, with a weak D call TRBD1 (6 bases). Trimming shortened V by 2 bases and J by 0 bases, and 13 bases separated the two germline ends. CDR3 size: 16 residues. In germline, CDR1 is KGHSH, CDR2 LQKENI. CDR3 DNA sequence: TGTGCCAGCTCACCAGTTCTGACAGGCCACCAAGAGACCCAGTACTTC. It yields the protein CASSPVLTGHQETQYF.

V is TRBV5-1 and J is TRBJ2-3; a weak D match, TRBD1 (6 bases). The CDR3 contains 13 residues. Per the germline V gene, CDR1 is SGHRS and CDR2 is YFSETQ. Trimming shortened V by 4 bases and J by 3 bases, and 9 bases separated the two germline ends. The CDR3 DNA reads as TGCGCCAGCAGCATACAGGGAACAGATACGCAGTATTTT. Translation: CASSIQGTDTQYF.

The chain is built from TRBV7-2 and TRBJ2-1; 10 bases map to TRBD2. V dropped 3 bases and J dropped 4; count of bases not matched to a gene: 3. CDR3 length: 15 amino acids. CDR1 is SGHTA, CDR2 FQGNSA, per germline. DNA of the CDR3: TGTGCCAGCAGCTTTAGCGGGGGGTATTACAATGAGCAGTTCTTC. It yields the protein CASSFSGGYYNEQFF.

V is TRBV6-1 and J is TRBJ2-1, with 9 bases matching TRBD1. This CDR3 spans 19 amino acids. Unmatched junction bases numbered 18, after V lost 4 bases and J lost 5 bases. Germline-derived CDR1 and CDR2 are MNHNS and SASEGT. In DNA form, the CDR3 reads TGTGCCAGCAGTGGGCGGACAGGGGCTACCTTTAGGGCCCACAATGAGCAGTTCTTC. It encodes CASSGRTGATFRAHNEQFF.

The chain is built from TRBV18 and TRBJ1-2; D uncertain. This CDR3 region has 13 residues. V was cut by 6 bases and J by 8 bases, with 16 bases left in between. Germline CDR1 and CDR2: KGHSH and LQKENI. The CDR3 DNA reads as TGTGCCAGCTCCTTAAACTCCGGAGGCGGCTACACCTTC. It translates to CASSLNSGGGYTF.

The chain is built from TRBV2 and TRBJ1-6; TRBD1 matches 9 bases. The CDR3 is 17 residues long. CDR1 SNHLY and CDR2 FYNNEI come from the germline V gene. V was clipped by 5 bases and J by 1 base; unmatched bases: 6. In nucleotides, the CDR3 is TGTGCCAGCAGTCCCCGACAGGGGGGATCCTATAATTCACCCCTCCACTTT. This encodes CASSPRQGGSYNSPLHF.

The chain employs TRBV7-2 and TRBJ2-7; TRBD1 matches at 9 bases. There are 14 residues in the CDR3. Trimming took 4 bases from V and 6 from J; bases not matched to a gene: 7. Germline V lookup: CDR1 SGHTA, CDR2 FQGNSA. For the CDR3, the DNA is TGTGCCAGCAGCTCCGGGACAGGGTCGCGCGAGCAGTACTTC. This translates into CASSSGTGSREQYF.

The CDR3 DNA reads as TGTGCCAGCACCGCCGGAACTCCTAGGGAGACCCAGTACTTC. This codes for CASTAGTPRETQYF. This sequence joins TRBV7-2 and TRBJ2-5; unclear D gene. The CDR3 covers 14 residues. Germline CDR1 is SGHTA and CDR2 is FQGNSA. Between the trimmed V and J ends, which lost 7 bases and 5 bases, there was a span of 17 bases.

The chain uses TRBV2 and TRBJ2-7, with 7 positions matching TRBD1. The junction had 4 bases not matched to a gene; V was cut back by 9 bases and J by 2 bases. Germline values: CDR1 SNHLY, CDR2 FYNNEI. CDR3 length: 12 amino acids. Written as DNA, the CDR3 is TGTGCCAGACAGGGGCCGGCCTACGAGCAGTACTTC. It codes for CARQGPAYEQYF. Variable domain in full (rest from reference TRBV2 and TRBJ2-7): EPEVTQTPSHQVTQMGQEVILRCVPISNHLYFYWYRQILGQKVEFLVSFYNNEISEKSEIFDDQFSVERPDGSNFTLKIRSTKLEDSAMYFCARQGPAYEQYFGPGTRLTVT.

The rearrangement links TRBV29-1 to TRBJ1-1; the match to TRBD1 covers 9 bases. This CDR3 comprises 15 residues. Germline CDR1 SQVTM, CDR2 ANQGSEA. V trimming: 4 bases; J trimming: 3 bases; junction bases outside the gene matches: 9. The CDR3 loop reads CSVAGTHRGHTEAFF. The CDR3 nucleotides are TGCAGCGTTGCCGGGACCCACAGGGGGCACACTGAAGCTTTCTTT.